The clone carrying this T cell receptor (beta chain) appeared many times. Its target is not known. Germline CDR1 is KGHDR and CDR2 is SFDVKD. The CDR3 spans 19 residues. The J segment lost 6 bases and the V segment lost 4 bases, leaving 18 bases of the junction unmatched. This entry is derived from a study of T-cell memory formation after mild COVID-19. Study conclusions and caveats: Some responding clones appeared in pre-infection memory, suggesting cross-reactive memory joined. From day 15 to 85, contracting clones were balanced between CD4 and CD8, whereas later expanders leaned toward CD4+. CM and EM subsets held most contracting CD4+ clones; EMRA held CD8+ ones.

Constant-segment primers served in 5'RACE that generated TCR alpha and TCR beta cDNA libraries bearing sample barcodes and UMIs. TCRdb itself ran the 5' RACE reads through MiXCR, one entry per CDR3 protein. The repertoire consists of 27,000 or so distinct CDR3 sequences, with about 7.4% occurring once and the leading ten covering roughly an eighth. The V call is TRBV24-1, the J call TRBJ2-1; 9 bases agree with TRBD2. The sequenced sample consisted of PBMCs or a T cell subset sorted from them (not recorded which). The clonotype comes from an adult woman who had mild COVID-19 (a few samples of this study predate the infection). Cell type and time point are not known. CDR3 nucleotide sequence: TGTGCCACCAGTGACCCCGCTGGGCGGGGGGGCTTTACGGTCAATGAGCAGTTCTTC. Encoded protein: CATSDPAGRGGFTVNEQFF.